This T cell receptor beta chain was sequenced for a study of blood T cell repertoires in COVID-19. Measured with immunoSEQ multiplex PCR; TCRdb has only the in-frame clones, and not every one. The profile shows some 110,000 clones, more than 70% of them singletons. Trimming took off 5 bases at V and 0 bases at J, with 11 bases between the two ends. CDR1 and CDR2 (germline): ENHRY, SYGVKD. CDR3 length equals 16 residues. Material for sequencing was peripheral blood. The chain links TRBV10-3 to TRBJ2-6; the D is unclear. The sequence came from a woman at least 80 years old with COVID-19, enrolled during active disease. The DNA for the CDR3 is TGTGCCATCAGTCCACTTCTCGCCTCTGGGGCCAACGTCCTGACTTTC. Its translation is CAISPLLASGANVLTF.